This is a list of T cell receptor beta chains from one sample in a study of early T cells in non-severe SARS-CoV-2 infection. MiXCR was run by TCRdb on the 5' RACE reads, yielding one entry per CDR3 protein. The sample contains some 34,000 distinct CDR3 sequences, approximately 4.6% of which appear only once. The sample consisted of whole blood. These receptor sequences come from an adult who was a healthcare worker with PCR-confirmed SARS-CoV-2 infection or an uninfected control (not recorded which). Each CDR3 is given with its conserved first and last residue. D genes are given only for firm matches. Only part of the rows carry a size: once, few, many, or a class if the clone is expanded.

v_call: TRBV11-2; d_call: .; j_call: TRBJ2-5; clone_size: many; cdr3_aa: CASSTRTYQETQYF; cdr3_nt: TGTGCCAGCAGCACCCGGACTTATCAAGAGACCCAGTACTTC
v_call: TRBV7-9; d_call: TRBD1; j_call: TRBJ2-1; clone_size: many; cdr3_aa: CASSFRPRGSSYNEQFF; cdr3_nt: TGTGCCAGCAGCTTTCGCCCCAGGGGGAGCTCCTACAATGAGCAGTTCTTC
v_call: TRBV2; d_call: TRBD1; j_call: TRBJ1-2; clone_size: many; cdr3_aa: CASTMGQGPFYGYTF; cdr3_nt: TGTGCCAGCACCATGGGACAGGGACCTTTCTATGGCTACACCTTC
v_call: TRBV27; d_call: .; j_call: TRBJ2-1; clone_size: many; cdr3_aa: CASSRPIRSSYNEQFF; cdr3_nt: TGTGCCAGCAGTAGACCCATCAGAAGCTCCTACAATGAGCAGTTCTTC
v_call: TRBV7-9; d_call: .; j_call: TRBJ2-2; clone_size: many; cdr3_aa: CASSLGWRGELFF; cdr3_nt: TGTGCCAGCAGCCTCGGGTGGCGCGGGGAGCTGTTTTTT
v_call: TRBV28; d_call: .; j_call: TRBJ2-1; clone_size: .; cdr3_aa: CASCLSGRRVYNEQFF; cdr3_nt: TGTGCCAGCTGTTTATCCGGGCGGAGGGTTTACAATGAGCAGTTCTTC
v_call: TRBV2; d_call: TRBD2; j_call: TRBJ2-3; clone_size: many; cdr3_aa: CASKGLAGGTDTQYF; cdr3_nt: TGTGCCAGCAAGGGACTAGCGGGGGGCACAGATACGCAGTATTTT
v_call: TRBV7-8; d_call: .; j_call: TRBJ2-6; clone_size: .; cdr3_aa: CASSLPFSSGANVLTF; cdr3_nt: TGTGCCAGCAGCTTACCATTCAGCTCTGGGGCCAACGTCCTGACTTTC
v_call: TRBV29-1; d_call: TRBD2; j_call: TRBJ2-7; clone_size: many; cdr3_aa: CSVGGSGGTYEQYF; cdr3_nt: TGCAGCGTTGGAGGTAGCGGGGGGACCTACGAGCAGTACTTC
v_call: TRBV25-1; d_call: TRBD1; j_call: TRBJ2-5; clone_size: many; cdr3_aa: CASSETGVEETQYF; cdr3_nt: TGTGCCAGCAGTGAAACAGGGGTGGAAGAGACCCAGTACTTC
v_call: TRBV5-6; d_call: TRBD2; j_call: TRBJ2-6; clone_size: many; cdr3_aa: CASSSLTSGGSGANVLTF; cdr3_nt: TGTGCCAGCAGCTCCTTGACTAGCGGGGGCTCTGGGGCCAACGTCCTGACTTTC
v_call: TRBV12-3/TRBV12-4; d_call: .; j_call: TRBJ1-5; clone_size: few; cdr3_aa: CASSPSSGREYNQPQHF; cdr3_nt: TGTGCCAGCAGTCCTAGCTCGGGCCGCGAATACAATCAGCCCCAGCATTTT
v_call: TRBV2; d_call: .; j_call: TRBJ2-1; clone_size: many; cdr3_aa: CASSEVGGGPEQFF; cdr3_nt: TGTGCCAGCAGTGAAGTAGGTGGGGGGCCTGAGCAGTTCTTC
v_call: TRBV20-1; d_call: TRBD2; j_call: TRBJ2-7; clone_size: few; cdr3_aa: CSAYVASGDYEQYF; cdr3_nt: TGCAGTGCCTACGTGGCTAGCGGGGACTACGAGCAGTACTTC
v_call: TRBV12-3/TRBV12-4; d_call: .; j_call: TRBJ1-1; clone_size: many; cdr3_aa: CASSLWEDTEAFF; cdr3_nt: TGTGCCAGCAGTTTGTGGGAGGACACTGAAGCTTTCTTT
v_call: TRBV12-3/TRBV12-4; d_call: TRBD1; j_call: TRBJ2-2; clone_size: many; cdr3_aa: CASSFQGAVTGELFF; cdr3_nt: TGTGCCAGCAGTTTTCAGGGGGCCGTCACCGGGGAGCTGTTTTTT
v_call: TRBV28; d_call: TRBD1; j_call: TRBJ2-1; clone_size: many; cdr3_aa: CASSLTGQYNEQFF; cdr3_nt: TGTGCCAGCAGTCTCACGGGACAGTACAATGAGCAGTTCTTC
v_call: TRBV2; d_call: .; j_call: TRBJ1-3; clone_size: many; cdr3_aa: CASTPPGGNTIYF; cdr3_nt: TGTGCCAGCACCCCGCCTGGGGGAAACACCATATATTTT
v_call: TRBV11-2; d_call: .; j_call: TRBJ2-5; clone_size: many; cdr3_aa: CASSLEPLKTQYF; cdr3_nt: TGTGCCAGCAGCTTAGAACCGCTGAAGACCCAGTACTTC
v_call: TRBV29-1; d_call: .; j_call: TRBJ2-7; clone_size: many; cdr3_aa: CSVQTEEGGTLYEQYF; cdr3_nt: TGCAGCGTACAAACCGAAGAAGGGGGGACCCTTTACGAGCAGTACTTC
v_call: TRBV28; d_call: .; j_call: TRBJ2-5; clone_size: many; cdr3_aa: CASSLYADQETQYF; cdr3_nt: TGTGCCAGCAGTTTATACGCGGACCAAGAGACCCAGTACTTC
v_call: TRBV30; d_call: .; j_call: TRBJ2-7; clone_size: .; cdr3_aa: CAWSRDTSYEQYF; cdr3_nt: TGTGCCTGGAGCAGGGACACCTCCTACGAGCAGTACTTC
v_call: TRBV7-9; d_call: TRBD1; j_call: TRBJ2-1; clone_size: many; cdr3_aa: CASSPRGQGPYNEQFF; cdr3_nt: TGTGCCAGCAGCCCGAGGGGACAGGGTCCTTACAATGAGCAGTTCTTC
v_call: TRBV7-3; d_call: .; j_call: TRBJ1-5; clone_size: many; cdr3_aa: CASSLNSNQPQHF; cdr3_nt: TGTGCCAGCAGCTTAAATAGCAATCAGCCCCAGCATTTT
v_call: TRBV20-1; d_call: .; j_call: TRBJ1-6; clone_size: many; cdr3_aa: CSARGPGNSPLHF; cdr3_nt: TGCAGTGCTAGAGGGCCAGGGAATTCACCCCTCCACTTT
v_call: TRBV21-1; d_call: .; j_call: TRBJ1-5; clone_size: many; cdr3_aa: CASRTDVYSNQPQHF; cdr3_nt: TGTGCCAGTCGGACAGACGTTTATAGCAATCAGCCCCAGCATTTT
v_call: TRBV18; d_call: TRBD2; j_call: TRBJ2-7; clone_size: many; cdr3_aa: CASSPQWEGGEQYF; cdr3_nt: TGTGCCAGCTCACCACAATGGGAGGGAGGCGAGCAGTACTTC
v_call: TRBV18; d_call: .; j_call: TRBJ2-4; clone_size: many; cdr3_aa: CASSSGQLAKNIQYF; cdr3_nt: TGTGCCAGCTCATCCGGACAGTTAGCCAAAAACATTCAGTACTTC
v_call: TRBV28; d_call: .; j_call: TRBJ1-3; clone_size: .; cdr3_aa: CASSLAGHSGNTIYF; cdr3_nt: TGTGCCAGCAGTTTAGCAGGGCACTCTGGAAACACCATATATTTT
v_call: TRBV20-1; d_call: .; j_call: TRBJ2-5; clone_size: many; cdr3_aa: CSARSSTGTQETQYF; cdr3_nt: TGCAGTGCTAGGTCTTCTACGGGGACTCAAGAGACCCAGTACTTC
v_call: TRBV7-2; d_call: TRBD2; j_call: TRBJ2-3; clone_size: few; cdr3_aa: CASSLGLAGFTDTQYF; cdr3_nt: TGTGCCAGCAGCTTAGGCCTAGCGGGTTTCACAGATACGCAGTATTTT
v_call: TRBV6-5; d_call: TRBD2; j_call: TRBJ2-7; clone_size: few; cdr3_aa: CASSYGGGGSYEQYF; cdr3_nt: TGTGCCAGCAGTTACGGCGGCGGGGGGTCCTACGAGCAGTACTTC
v_call: TRBV5-1; d_call: .; j_call: TRBJ1-1; clone_size: many; cdr3_aa: CASSSKDGSNTEAFF; cdr3_nt: TGCGCCAGCAGCTCGAAGGACGGATCGAACACTGAAGCTTTCTTT
v_call: TRBV20-1; d_call: .; j_call: TRBJ1-1; clone_size: many; cdr3_aa: CSARDPGAQEAFF; cdr3_nt: TGCAGTGCTAGAGATCCCGGGGCGCAGGAAGCTTTCTTT
v_call: TRBV3-1; d_call: .; j_call: TRBJ1-1; clone_size: few; cdr3_aa: CASSQSGTEAFF; cdr3_nt: TGTGCCAGCAGCCAAAGCGGCACTGAAGCTTTCTTT
v_call: TRBV3-1; d_call: .; j_call: TRBJ2-7; clone_size: .; cdr3_aa: CASSRKRAAAHEQYF; cdr3_nt: TGTGCCAGCAGCCGGAAACGGGCAGCAGCCCACGAGCAGTACTTC
v_call: TRBV3-1; d_call: .; j_call: TRBJ1-2; clone_size: .; cdr3_aa: CASSQADSYGYTF; cdr3_nt: TGTGCCAGCAGCCAAGCGGATTCCTATGGCTACACCTTC
v_call: TRBV2; d_call: TRBD1; j_call: TRBJ2-7; clone_size: .; cdr3_aa: CASIQGEQYF; cdr3_nt: TGTGCCAGTATACAGGGGGAGCAGTACTTC
v_call: TRBV20-1; d_call: .; j_call: TRBJ2-1; clone_size: .; cdr3_aa: CSARLDRDLNEQFF; cdr3_nt: TGCAGTGCTAGACTAGACCGGGATTTGAATGAGCAGTTCTTC
v_call: TRBV11-2; d_call: TRBD1; j_call: TRBJ2-3; clone_size: few; cdr3_aa: CASSLGTGHTDTQYF; cdr3_nt: TGTGCCAGCAGCTTAGGGACAGGGCACACAGATACGCAGTATTTT
v_call: TRBV4-3; d_call: .; j_call: TRBJ2-7; clone_size: many; cdr3_aa: CASSQGPAYEQYF; cdr3_nt: TGCGCCAGCAGCCAAGGACCTGCCTACGAGCAGTACTTC